This is a list of T cell receptor beta chains from one sample in a study of blood T cell repertoires in COVID-19. Some clones are missing from TCRdb's copy, which holds only in-frame ones; the method was immunoSEQ multiplex PCR. The repertoire consists of approximately 500,000 clones, with approximately 88% occurring once and the leading ten covering roughly 7.4%. Sequencing was performed on peripheral blood. All receptors derive from a woman aged 50 to 60 with COVID-19, enrolled during active disease. CDR3s include the opening cysteine and the closing phenylalanine or tryptophan. A D gene is named only where the DNA matches it firmly. Some rows mark clone size as missing; the rest say once, few, many or name a class of expanded clone.

v_gene: TRBV27
j_gene: TRBJ1-1
abundance: .
d_gene: .
CDR3nt: TGTGCCAGCAGTCCCCGGGGACACCCAAACACTGAAGCTTTCTTT
CDR3aa: CASSPRGHPNTEAFF

v_gene: TRBV4-1
j_gene: TRBJ1-2
abundance: once
d_gene: .
CDR3nt: TGCGCCAGCAGCCTAGAGGGAGCCTGGGGCTACACCTTC
CDR3aa: CASSLEGAWGYTF

v_gene: TRBV7-9
j_gene: TRBJ1-5
abundance: .
d_gene: .
CDR3nt: TGTGCCAGCAGCCCCAGACAGAATCAGCCCCAGCATTTT
CDR3aa: CASSPRQNQPQHF

v_gene: TRBV12-3/TRBV12-4
j_gene: TRBJ1-1
abundance: .
d_gene: .
CDR3nt: TGTGCCAGCAGTTTACGGGGGGACACTGAAGCTTTCTTT
CDR3aa: CASSLRGDTEAFF

v_gene: TRBV27
j_gene: TRBJ1-1
abundance: .
d_gene: TRBD1
CDR3nt: TGTGCCAGCAGTCGATCACAGGGGATAACTGAAGCTTTCTTT
CDR3aa: CASSRSQGITEAFF

v_gene: TRBV30
j_gene: TRBJ1-1
abundance: .
d_gene: TRBD1
CDR3nt: TGTGCCTGGAGCCGGGACAGTGAGAACACTGAAGCTTTCTTT
CDR3aa: CAWSRDSENTEAFF

v_gene: TRBV11-2
j_gene: TRBJ2-3
abundance: .
d_gene: TRBD2
CDR3nt: TGTGCCAGCAGCCCCTATTGGGCGGGGGAGGGGGATACGCAGTATTTT
CDR3aa: CASSPYWAGEGDTQYF

v_gene: TRBV24-1
j_gene: TRBJ2-5
abundance: .
d_gene: .
CDR3nt: TGTGCCACCAGTGATGTAGTTGGGACCCAGTACTTC
CDR3aa: CATSDVVGTQYF

v_gene: TRBV27
j_gene: TRBJ2-3
abundance: once
d_gene: .
CDR3nt: TGTGCCAGCGGTAGCAACGCAGATACGCAGTATTTT
CDR3aa: CASGSNADTQYF

v_gene: TRBV5-1
j_gene: TRBJ2-7
abundance: .
d_gene: .
CDR3nt: TGCGCCAGCAGCTTGAGGCGGAACTCCTACGAGCAGTACTTC
CDR3aa: CASSLRRNSYEQYF

v_gene: TRBV6-5
j_gene: TRBJ2-5
abundance: .
d_gene: .
CDR3nt: TGTGCCAGCAGTCCCCCAAGGGGACTCCAAGAGACCCAGTACTTC
CDR3aa: CASSPPRGLQETQYF

v_gene: TRBV6-5
j_gene: TRBJ2-3
abundance: once
d_gene: TRBD2
CDR3nt: TGTGCCAGCCTAGCGGACACAGATACGCAGTATTTT
CDR3aa: CASLADTDTQYF

v_gene: TRBV12-3/TRBV12-4
j_gene: TRBJ1-2
abundance: .
d_gene: .
CDR3nt: TGTGCCAGCAGTCGGGAATTCGGCTACACCTTC
CDR3aa: CASSREFGYTF

v_gene: TRBV10-3
j_gene: TRBJ2-1
abundance: .
d_gene: .
CDR3nt: TGTGCCATCAGAACTGAGGGGGCCTACAATGAGCAGTTCTTC
CDR3aa: CAIRTEGAYNEQFF

v_gene: TRBV3-1/TRBV3-2
j_gene: TRBJ1-2
abundance: once
d_gene: .
CDR3nt: TGTGCCAGCAGCCAAGAGGGCAACTATGGCTACACCTTC
CDR3aa: CASSQEGNYGYTF

v_gene: TRBV2
j_gene: TRBJ2-7
abundance: .
d_gene: TRBD1
CDR3nt: TGTGCCAGCAGTGAACACAGGGGGACCTCCTACGAGCAGTACTTC
CDR3aa: CASSEHRGTSYEQYF

v_gene: TRBV28
j_gene: TRBJ1-2
abundance: .
d_gene: .
CDR3nt: TGTGCCAGCAGCCCGGTCCTAGGGGCTTCGGCTAACTATGGCTACACCTTC
CDR3aa: CASSPVLGASANYGYTF

v_gene: TRBV10-1
j_gene: TRBJ2-3
abundance: .
d_gene: .
CDR3nt: TGCGCCAGCAGTGAGCATGCGAAAGATACGCAGTATTTT
CDR3aa: CASSEHAKDTQYF

v_gene: TRBV11-2
j_gene: TRBJ2-3
abundance: .
d_gene: TRBD2
CDR3nt: TGTGCCAGCAGCTCAGGACTAGCGGGGGGAACAGATACGCAGTATTTT
CDR3aa: CASSSGLAGGTDTQYF

v_gene: TRBV15
j_gene: TRBJ1-2
abundance: .
d_gene: .
CDR3nt: TGTGCCACCAGCAGGGGGGGGGAGATAAACTATGGCTACACCTTC
CDR3aa: CATSRGGEINYGYTF

v_gene: TRBV30
j_gene: TRBJ2-3
abundance: .
d_gene: .
CDR3nt: TGTGCCTGGAGTGGTCGAGCAGGGGCAAGCACAGATACGCAGTATTTT
CDR3aa: CAWSGRAGASTDTQYF

v_gene: TRBV11-3
j_gene: TRBJ2-1
abundance: .
d_gene: .
CDR3nt: TGTGCCAGCAGCTCCAGGGGTGGGACGGTCGAGCAGTTCTTC
CDR3aa: CASSSRGGTVEQFF

v_gene: TRBV4-2
j_gene: TRBJ1-5
abundance: .
d_gene: TRBD1
CDR3nt: TGTGCCAGCAGCCGGGGACAGGGTGACAATCAGCCCCAGCATTTT
CDR3aa: CASSRGQGDNQPQHF

v_gene: TRBV9
j_gene: TRBJ2-7
abundance: .
d_gene: TRBD2
CDR3nt: TGTGCCAGCAGCCCCCGTAGCGGGGGGCTAACCCACGAGCAGTACTTC
CDR3aa: CASSPRSGGLTHEQYF

v_gene: TRBV12-5
j_gene: TRBJ2-1
abundance: .
d_gene: .
CDR3nt: TGTGCTAGTGGGAACCGGGGCGGGGTAGGTGAGCAGTTCTTC
CDR3aa: CASGNRGGVGEQFF

v_gene: TRBV21-1
j_gene: TRBJ2-7
abundance: once
d_gene: .
CDR3nt: TGTGCCAGCAGCCCCACGCCGCAGGGGGCATTGGGCGAGCAGTACTTC
CDR3aa: CASSPTPQGALGEQYF